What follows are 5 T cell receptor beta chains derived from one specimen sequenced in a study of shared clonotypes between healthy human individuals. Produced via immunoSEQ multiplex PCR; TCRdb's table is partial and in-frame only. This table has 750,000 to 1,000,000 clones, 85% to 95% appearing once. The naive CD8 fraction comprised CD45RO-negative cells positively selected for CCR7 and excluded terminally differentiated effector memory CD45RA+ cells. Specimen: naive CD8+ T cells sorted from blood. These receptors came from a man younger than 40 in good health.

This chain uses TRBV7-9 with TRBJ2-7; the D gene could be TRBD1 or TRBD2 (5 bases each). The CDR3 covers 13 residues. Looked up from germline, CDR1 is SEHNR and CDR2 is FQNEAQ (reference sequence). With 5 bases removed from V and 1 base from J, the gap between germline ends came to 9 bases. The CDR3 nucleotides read TGTGCCAGCAGCCGGGGCGTATCCTACGAGCAGTACTTC. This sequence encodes CASSRGVSYEQYF.

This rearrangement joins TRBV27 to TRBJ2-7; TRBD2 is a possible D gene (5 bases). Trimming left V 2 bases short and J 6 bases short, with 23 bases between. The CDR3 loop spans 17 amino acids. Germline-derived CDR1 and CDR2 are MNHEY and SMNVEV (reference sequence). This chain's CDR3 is CASSLPPGLGELREQYF. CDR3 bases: TGTGCCAGCAGTTTACCCCCCGGGTTGGGAGAGCTACGCGAGCAGTACTTC.

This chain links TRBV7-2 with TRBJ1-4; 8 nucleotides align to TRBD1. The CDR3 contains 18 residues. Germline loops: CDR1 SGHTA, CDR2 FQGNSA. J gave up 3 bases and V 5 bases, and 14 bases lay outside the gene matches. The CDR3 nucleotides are TGTGCCAGCAGCATTAGTGCGGCAGGGGGCCTTGCTAATGAAAAACTGTTTTTT. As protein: CASSISAAGGLANEKLFF. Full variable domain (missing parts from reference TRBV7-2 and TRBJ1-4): GAGVSQSPSNKVTEKGKDVELRCDPISGHTALYWYRQSLGQGLEFLIYFQGNSAPDKSGLPSDRFSAERTGGSVSTLTIQRTQQEDSAVYLCASSISAAGGLANEKLFFGSGTQLSVL.

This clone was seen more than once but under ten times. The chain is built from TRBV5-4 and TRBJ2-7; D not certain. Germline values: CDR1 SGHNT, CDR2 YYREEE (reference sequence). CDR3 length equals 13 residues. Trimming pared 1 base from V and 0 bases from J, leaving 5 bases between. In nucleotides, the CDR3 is TGTGCCAGCAGCTTGACTGCCTCCTACGAGCAGTACTTC. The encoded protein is CASSLTASYEQYF. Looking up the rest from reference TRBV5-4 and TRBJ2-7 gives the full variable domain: ETGVTQSPTHLIKTRGQQVTLRCSSQSGHNTVSWYQQALGQGPQFIFQYYREEENGRGNFPPRFSGLQFPNYSSELNVNALELDDSALYLCASSLTASYEQYFGPGTRLTVT.

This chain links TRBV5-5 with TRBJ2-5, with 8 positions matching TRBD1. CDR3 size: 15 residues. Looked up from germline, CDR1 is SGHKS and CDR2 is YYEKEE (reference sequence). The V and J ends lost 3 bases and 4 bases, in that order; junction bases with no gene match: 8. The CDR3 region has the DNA TGTGCCAGCAGCTCCCTGACCGGGACAGGAGAGACCCAGTACTTC. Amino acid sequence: CASSSLTGTGETQYF. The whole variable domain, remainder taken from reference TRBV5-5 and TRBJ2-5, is DAGVTQSPTHLIKTRGQQVTLRCSPISGHKSVSWYQQVLGQGPQFIFQYYEKEERGRGNFPDRFSARQFPNYSSELNVNALLLGDSALYLCASSSLTGTGETQYFGPGTRLLVL.